The entry that follows covers one T cell receptor (beta chain) sequence. These data belong to a study of shared clonotypes between healthy human individuals. The authors split each subset's genomic DNA evenly across several immunoSEQ plates. Generated by immunoSEQ multiplex PCR, the TCRdb table keeps only in-frame clones and is missing some. Here the sample spans around 510,000 clones, around 78% being singletons. The length of the CDR3 is 17 residues. This chain connects TRBV12-2 to TRBJ2-7; TRBD1 was called by the table and not checked on the DNA. TRBV12-2 is shown as a pseudogene. This receptor was taken from a woman between 40 and 55 years old in good health. Some clones in this sample may be carry-over from other donors' samples. Sequenced input: PBMCs. CDR3 DNA: TGTGCAAGTCGCTTCACATGCGGGACAGGGGGAAACTACGAGCAGTACTTC. As protein: CASRFTCGTGGNYEQYF.